This T cell receptor (beta chain) emerged from a study of PD-L1 blockade in urothelial cancer. In the study overall: The patients had undergone anywhere from 0 to 3 prior chemotherapy regimens.

Spiking each PCR with synthetic TCR analog templates was performed. Sequencing used immunoSEQ multiplex PCR; TCRdb keeps in-frame clones, though not all of them. There are 35,000 to 45,000 clones in the sample; approximately 90% occur only once, and over 9% lies in the top ten. Indicated time point: pretreatment peripheral blood. The specimen comprised PBMCs, sampled around atezolizumab (anti-PD-L1) treatment. The receptor was isolated from a woman aged 60-70 years with urothelial cancer.

The CDR3 is CASSMAPEAFF. The CDR3 DNA follows: TGTGCCAGTAGTATGGCACCTGAAGCTTTCTTT. The V gene is TRBV19, the J gene TRBJ1-1; D remains unclear. V was pared by 3 bases and J by 6 bases, with 5 bases between. The CDR3 spans 11 residues. Per the germline V gene, CDR1 is LNHDA and CDR2 is SQIVND (reference sequence).